A single T cell receptor (beta chain) is shown here with its context. The data are from a study of blood T cell repertoires in COVID-19. Germline values: CDR1 SGHVS, CDR2 FNYEAQ. V lost 2 bases to trimming and J lost 6 bases; unmatched junction nucleotides: 6. The length of the CDR3 is 15 residues. The repertoire was sequenced with immunoSEQ multiplex PCR; TCRdb's copy has only in-frame clones and lacks some. The sample has a few hundred thousand clones, roughly 90% seen once. Sequenced sample: peripheral blood. The chain recombines TRBV7-6 with TRBJ2-1; 8 positions match TRBD2. This TCR was sampled from a woman in her thirties with COVID-19, enrolled during active disease. The CDR3 DNA reads TGTGCCAGCAGCTTACGACCGGGAGGGGTCAATGAGCAGTTCTTC. Its protein product is CASSLRPGGVNEQFF.